This T cell receptor beta chain originates from a study of T cells in Graves' hyperthyroidism and ophthalmopathy (dated by TCRdb to the late 2010s). For context, the study as a whole: Peripheral blood samples were taken at the time of initial diagnosis, prior to any treatment. To identify TCR V-J signatures that set the groups apart, the researchers used a discovery cohort of 100 patients, made up of fewer than 50 with Graves' ophthalmopathy and some 55 with stable Graves' hyperthyroidism. An independent validation cohort of 18 to 20 hyperthyroidism patients and over 15 patients who later progressed to ophthalmopathy tested prospective prediction of ophthalmopathy. The approximately 98 discovery patients were randomly divided into training and test sets at a 7:3 ratio. The study also compared thyroid tissue and blood T-cell repertoires from about six Graves' hyperthyroidism patients. Once sampling was done, hyperthyroidism patients were given methimazole at a starting dose of 30 mg daily, whereas ophthalmopathy patients were given high-dose intravenous methylprednisolone. TCR Vbeta CDR3 sequencing of 135 peripheral blood samples (around 45 ophthalmopathy, approximately 80 hyperthyroidism and some 17 progressor patients) is reported in the paper.

Amplification of TCR beta CDR3 regions was carried out from RNA transcripts. For the first round of RT-PCR on the TCR CDR3, the HTBI primer set was used together with the Qiagen OneStep RT-PCR kit. Libraries were constructed in a second round of multiplex PCR, after which size selection and purification were performed. The libraries were sequenced on an Illumina HiSeq2000 using paired-end 100 bp reads. From the authors' description of their analysis: SOAPnuke was used to process the raw data, removing reads that contained adapters or uncalled bases, had a mean Phred below 15, or lacked an exact match to the constant primer or identifier. High-quality paired reads were merged with COPE v1.2.5, and unique nucleotide sequences were defined as clonotypes. Clonotypes were aligned to IMGT TRBV, TRBD and TRBJ reference segments using MiTCR v1.1. Only V-J combinations with frequency above 0.0001, covering 99% to 99.2% of repertoires, were analysed. A TCS score was defined as the ratio of F50 (clonal expansion) to E x V (chaos), with BLOSUM62-based TCRdist applied between CDR3 peptides within each V-J. Welch's t-statistics and random forest reduced just over 500 V-J features to roughly 13, which were used in a naive Bayes classifier (R e1071). TCRdb redid the processing of the public reads, applying fastp at Q25 and MiXCR, and retained in-frame beta chains. Each CDR3 protein appears once, grouped with its most common genes and DNA. The V and J calls shown here were made by TCRdb, not taken from the authors' results. For this sample the table gives roughly 580,000 distinct CDR3 sequences, of which about 14% were detected only once. The leading ten clones occupy less than 6% of the sample.

The research as a whole found: No statistical method was used to fix the sample size in advance, and group allocation was not hidden from the investigators. Ophthalmopathy was separated from stable hyperthyroidism by a 13 V-J signature model, with over 85% sensitivity and around 81% specificity obtained in cross-validation and 80%/75% obtained in testing. In validation, progression to ophthalmopathy was predicted by the model with 70.59% sensitivity and 72.22% specificity, a median of approximately 6.5 months before onset. Most expanded thyroid clonotypes (frequency above 0.001) were also detected in blood, a finding suggesting that blood repertoires may reflect thyroid immune responses.

This clonotype came up many times. The clone's antigen remains unknown. No base quality values were provided; no much bigger clone lies one nucleotide off. For this chain, trimming is 7 bases at the V end and 2 bases at the J end, and the number of junction bases without a gene match is 12. From cysteine to phenylalanine, the CDR3 is 16 amino acids long. This entry keeps only the CDR3 DNA: 48 bases, framed from base 1. Sequences SGHRS (CDR1) and YFSETQ (CDR2) are obtained from the germline V gene. Hyperthyroidism patients were newly diagnosed, with disease duration under 2 months, and aged 18 to 65 years. Patients with uncontrolled infections, other autoimmune diseases, pregnancy or lactation were excluded. Diagnoses relied on clinical symptoms, serum thyroxine and TRAb, thyroid ultrasound and orbital computed tomography. For progressor patients, blood was drawn at the first diagnosis of hyperthyroidism, before any ophthalmopathy symptoms had appeared. PBMCs were separated from 10 ml of fresh peripheral blood using Ficoll-Paque density gradient centrifugation. Progressor patients were defined as those initially diagnosed with Graves' hyperthyroidism in whom ophthalmopathy developed during follow-up. Total RNA was extracted with Trizol reagent, and quality was checked on an Agilent 2100 Bioanalyzer.

This TCR came from a woman younger than 45 with Graves' hyperthyroidism that later progressed to Graves' ophthalmopathy. Specimen: blood. This chain joins TRBV5-1 to TRBJ2-3, with 8 central nucleotides matching TRBD2. CDR3 reads: CASLLLAGRDTDTQYF. Here is the DNA: TGCGCCAGCTTACTATTAGCGGGACGAGACACAGATACGCAGTATTTT.